A single sample is the source of the 15 T cell receptor beta chains below, sequenced in a study of shared clonotypes between healthy human individuals. Positively selected for CCR7, the CD45RO-negative cells used as naive CD8 cells excluded terminally differentiated effector memory CD45RA+ cells. Profiled with immunoSEQ multiplex PCR; TCRdb holds only in-frame clones, not every one. The sample lists 2 million to 2.5 million clones; roughly 91% were seen once. Sequences were obtained from naive CD8+ T cells from PBMCs. The receptors were gathered from a young man in good health. Some clones in this sample may be carry-over from other donors' samples.

This rearrangement joins TRBV28 to TRBJ1-1, with a weak D call TRBD1 (5 bases). This CDR3 is built from 12 residues. Germline V gene lookup returns CDR1 MDHEN and CDR2 SYDVKM. Trimming pared 5 bases from V and 7 bases from J, leaving 11 bases between. The CDR3 DNA sequence: TGTGCCAGCAGTCCCTGGGGGGGTGAAGCTTTCTTT. Translating it yields CASSPWGGEAFF.

Notes on this clone: Other DNA sequences in this sample translate to the same CDR3. V gene TRBV5-4 combines with J gene TRBJ2-2; D ambiguous. The CDR3 has 12 amino acids. Deletions cut 0 bases from V and 6 bases from J, with 3 bases between. The V gene's germline CDR1 is SGHNT and CDR2 YYREEE (reference sequence). The CDR3 bases are TGTGCCAGCAGCTTGGGTCCCGGGGAGCTGTTTTTT. Translation: CASSLGPGELFF.

The chain carries TRBV27 and TRBJ2-7, with D tentatively TRBD2 (6 bases). The CDR3 is made up of 16 amino acids. V lost 4 bases and J lost 2, with 18 bases in between. Germline-derived CDR1 and CDR2 are MNHEY and SMNVEV (reference sequence). The DNA of the CDR3 is TGTGCCAGCAGTTGGAGCGCTGGGGACTCAACCTACGAGCAGTACTTC. Translating gives CASSWSAGDSTYEQYF.

This chain uses TRBV6-6 with TRBJ2-7, with D tentatively TRBD1 (5 bases). Trimming removed 6 bases at V and 0 bases at J, with 9 bases between. The CDR3 totals 13 residues. Per the germline V gene, CDR1 is MNHNY and CDR2 is SVGAGI (reference sequence). CDR3 sequence reads: CASSPDSSYEQYF. CDR3 bases: TGTGCCAGCAGCCCCGACAGCTCCTACGAGCAGTACTTC.

This clone appeared a single time. The gene calls are TRBV7-9 and TRBJ1-1; D perhaps matches TRBD1 (5 bases). CDR1 and CDR2 from the germline V gene are SEHNR and FQNEAQ (reference sequence). Trimming removed 2 bases at V and 4 bases at J, with 14 bases between. The length of the CDR3 is 15 residues. Here the CDR3 reads CASSLSPGVGTEAFF. The CDR3 DNA reads as TGTGCCAGCAGCTTAAGTCCGGGGGTGGGCACTGAAGCTTTCTTT.

CDR3 coding DNA: TGTGCCAGCTCACCGTCACGGGGGCAGGGCAAAGAGACCCAGTACTTC. Translating it yields CASSPSRGQGKETQYF. This chain links TRBV18 with TRBJ2-5; the D call may be TRBD1 or TRBD2 (6 bases each). The CDR3 runs 16 residues. The germline V gene encodes CDR1 KGHSH and CDR2 LQKENI. V shed 3 bases and J shed 3 bases, with 17 bases lying between them.

This chain links TRBV6-4 with TRBJ2-1; D call uncertain. Trimming took 6 bases from V and 4 from J, leaving 10 bases between them. The CDR3 is made up of 13 amino acids. From germline, CDR1 is MRHNA and CDR2 SNTAGT. The CDR3 nucleotides read TGTGCCAGCAGCGCCACTACTTACAATGAGCAGTTCTTC. It yields the protein CASSATTYNEQFF.

The J gene is TRBJ2-3, the V gene TRBV27; 7 bases map to TRBD2. The CDR3 is 17 residues long. Germline V CDR1 and CDR2: MNHEY, SMNVEV (reference sequence). V dropped 4 bases and J dropped 5; count of bases not matched to a gene: 15. The CDR3 here is CASSSGSSGPWGDTQYF. The CDR3 nucleotides read TGTGCCAGCAGTTCGGGATCTAGCGGACCTTGGGGAGATACGCAGTATTTT.

V usage is TRBV7-9 and J usage is TRBJ1-1, with D maybe TRBD1 (5 bases). Germline CDR1 is SEHNR and CDR2 is FQNEAQ (reference sequence). The CDR3 is 14 residues long. Trimming stripped 4 bases from V and 4 bases from J, with 13 bases between. CDR3 in DNA: TGTGCCAGCAGCTCACTTCCGGGGCCCACTGAAGCTTTCTTT. Translation gives CASSSLPGPTEAFF.

The chain recombines TRBV5-5 with TRBJ2-3, with D perhaps TRBD1 or TRBD2 (5 bases each). The V end was cut by 0 bases, the J end by 0 bases, with 11 bases between. The germline gives CDR1 SGHKS, CDR2 YYEKEE (reference sequence). The CDR3 is made up of 16 amino acids. CDR3 residues: CASSLVSGPSTDTQYF. DNA for the CDR3: TGTGCCAGCAGCTTGGTCTCGGGACCGAGCACAGATACGCAGTATTTT.

The chain couples TRBV28 to TRBJ2-7; 10 bases are a match to TRBD1. The length of the CDR3 is 13 residues. Germline CDR1 MDHEN, CDR2 SYDVKM. The trim removed 2 bases at V and 5 bases at J, leaving 0 bases unmatched. The CDR3 coding sequence is TGTGCCAGCAGTTTAGGGACAGGGGACGAGCAGTACTTC. It is translated as CASSLGTGDEQYF.

The chain uses TRBV16 and TRBJ2-5, with 10 bases fitting TRBD1. With 4 bases clipped from V and 4 bases from J, the junction kept 3 bases outside the gene matches. The length of the CDR3 is 14 residues. Per germline, CDR1 KGHSY and CDR2 FQNENV. The CDR3 spells CASSRRDRGETQYF. In DNA, the CDR3 is TGTGCCAGCAGCCGCCGGGACAGGGGAGAGACCCAGTACTTC.

The CDR3 region has the DNA TGCGCCAGCAAACAGGGGAATGAGCAGTTCTTC. It codes for CASKQGNEQFF. This chain links TRBV10-2 with TRBJ2-1; 7 nucleotides agree with TRBD1. J lost 7 bases, V lost 7 bases, and 1 base had no gene match. The CDR3 spans 11 residues. Germline CDR1 is WSHSY and CDR2 is SAAADI.

In regard to this clone: Without the conserved terminal phenylalanine or tryptophan, this CDR3 likely stems from a read error. The chain is built from TRBV27 and TRBJ2-7; 10 bases fit TRBD2. This CDR3 is 14 amino acids long. Germline V lookup: CDR1 MNHEY, CDR2 SMNVEV (reference sequence). Trimming cost V 5 bases and J 2 bases; bases outside gene matches: 3. CDR3 nucleotide sequence: TGTGCCAGCAGTGCCCTAGCGGGAGCCTACGAGCAGTACCTC. Translating it yields CASSALAGAYEQYL.

This rearrangement joins TRBV2 to TRBJ2-3, with TRBD2 identical over 12 bases. Germline V gene lookup returns CDR1 SNHLY and CDR2 FYNNEI. V shed 2 bases, J shed 2 bases, and the junction held 8 bases outside the gene matches. CDR3 length: 18 amino acids. CDR3 residues: CASSENPLAGGDTDTQYF. The CDR3 bases are TGTGCCAGCAGTGAAAACCCGCTAGCGGGAGGGGACACAGATACGCAGTATTTT.